This T cell receptor beta chain was recovered during a study of T cell repertoires in cytomegalovirus infection. About the study: Public TCR beta signatures marked donors with CMV infection and the matching HLA. Whole-study results and caveats: Carriers of CMV and the relevant HLA type were discriminated by public TCR beta frequency.

Using its own MiXCR run on the reads, TCRdb lists one record per CDR3 protein. The sample holds about 890,000 distinct CDR3 sequences, approximately 31% seen once. CDR3 length: 14 amino acids. Per the germline V gene, CDR1 is SGHVS and CDR2 is FNYEAQ. V gave up 5 bases and J gave up 0 bases, with 10 bases separating them. As regards this clonotype: Its antigen is unknown.

V and J are TRBV7-6 and TRBJ1-1; D not resolved. The sequence was collected from a human donor in good health (CMV status not recorded). Some clones in this sample may be carry-over from other donors' samples. The sequenced sample was cultured CD8+ T cells from PBMCs, obtained from culture after CMV antigen stimulation. CDR3 amino acids: CASSIRPMNTEAFF. The CDR3 DNA is TGTGCCAGCAGCATTCGCCCGATGAACACTGAAGCTTTCTTT.